This T cell receptor beta chain was identified during a study of neurological immune-mediated disorders. Study-wide points: None of the CDR3 amino acid sequences found in expanded clones was shared across subjects. This suggests that the TCR-beta repertoires were private in all groups. There was no association between the multiple sclerosis repertoire cluster and any clinical or MRI feature.

For the unsorted libraries, 2 million PBMCs stored at -80 C served as input. The cDNA came from 5'RACE with 10-nucleotide random UMIs. TCRdb itself ran the 5' RACE reads through MiXCR, one entry per CDR3 protein. The table lists 95,000 to 150,000 distinct CDR3 sequences, around 3% of them singletons. Germline CDR1 is MNHEY and CDR2 is SVGEGT. V lost 3 bases to trimming and J lost 9 bases, with 20 bases between them. The CDR3 length is 15 residues. At least ten counts were recorded for this clonotype. Its antigen is not identified. The gene calls are TRBV6-2 or TRBV6-3 and TRBJ1-2; D gene ambiguous. Sample: PBMCs. This sequence originates from a woman in her 30s with multiple sclerosis. The CDR3 here is CASSYDTSSPKSYTF. The CDR3 DNA follows: TGTGCCAGCAGTTATGATACAAGTTCGCCAAAAAGCTACACCTTC.